These 19 T cell receptor beta chains share one sample of origin, sequenced in a study of type 1 regulatory T cells. A single record per CDR3 protein comes from TCRdb applying MiXCR to the reads. The table includes approximately 97,000 distinct CDR3 sequences, roughly 31% detected once. What was sequenced was CD4+ T cells, either the whole sample or a sorted fraction (not recorded which). These receptors were obtained from a human donor in good health.

The rearrangement joins TRBV7-2 to TRBJ2-1; 11 nucleotides match TRBD2. Losses at the gene ends were 6 bases for V and 2 bases for J; bases not matched to a gene: 6. The CDR3 runs 16 residues. Germline-derived CDR1 and CDR2 are SGHTA and FQGNSA. This chain's CDR3 is CASRAGTSGTYNEQFF. In DNA form, the CDR3 reads TGTGCCAGCAGAGCCGGGACTAGCGGCACCTACAATGAGCAGTTCTTC.

This rearrangement joins TRBV11-2 to TRBJ2-3, with D unclear. With 5 bases removed from V and 7 bases from J, the gap between germline ends came to 10 bases. In germline, CDR1 is SGHAT, CDR2 FQNNGV. The CDR3 extends over 12 amino acids. CDR3: CASSQALHTQYF. The CDR3, as DNA: TGTGCCAGCAGCCAAGCTTTACATACGCAGTATTTT.

The CDR3 is CASRATQGPETQYF. CDR3 sequence (DNA): TGTGCCAGCAGGGCTACACAGGGCCCAGAGACCCAGTACTTC. The chain joins TRBV6-1 to TRBJ2-5; possibly TRBD1 for D (6 bases). This CDR3 is built from 14 residues. The V and J ends lost 6 bases and 4 bases respectively, with 15 bases between them. Germline CDR1 reads MNHNS; CDR2 reads SASEGT.

This clonotype has only a few counts. V gene TRBV20-1 combines with J gene TRBJ2-3; 7 positions agree with TRBD2. The CDR3 loop spans 14 amino acids. The trim removed 3 bases at V and 5 bases at J, leaving 8 bases unmatched. Germline V CDR1 and CDR2: DFQATT, SNEGSKA (reference sequence). The CDR3 reads CSASHNSGKDTQYF. The CDR3 DNA reads as TGCAGTGCTAGTCATAACAGCGGGAAAGATACGCAGTATTTT.

V is TRBV7-9 and J is TRBJ1-2, with D hard to call. This CDR3 contains 13 residues. The V and J ends lost 5 bases and 3 bases respectively, with 10 bases between them. Germline assignment: CDR1 SEHNR and CDR2 FQNEAQ (reference sequence). Here the CDR3 DNA reads TGTGCCAGCAGCGCACCCTGGGACTATGGCTACACCTTC. Residues: CASSAPWDYGYTF. Drawing the rest from reference TRBV7-9 and TRBJ1-2, the complete variable domain is DTGVSQNPRHKITKRGQNVTFRCDPISEHNRLYWYRQTLGQGPEFLTYFQNEAQLEKSRLLSDRFSAERPKGSFSTLEIQRTEQGDSAMYLCASSAPWDYGYTFGSGTRLTVV.

The chain carries TRBV6-2 or TRBV6-3 and TRBJ2-5; D might be TRBD1 (5 bases). Germline V lookup: CDR1 MNHEY, CDR2 SVGEGT. Deletions cut 2 bases from V and 3 bases from J, with 10 bases between. The CDR3 is 14 residues long. As DNA, the CDR3 is TGTGCCAGCAGTTACCGGCAGGGCAAAGAGACCCAGTACTTC. Amino acid sequence: CASSYRQGKETQYF.

The rearrangement links TRBV18 to TRBJ2-1; 12 bases fit TRBD1. CDR1 is KGHSH, CDR2 LQKENI, per germline. V dropped 2 bases and J dropped 6; count of bases not matched to a gene: 5. This CDR3 has 16 amino acids. Here the CDR3 reads CASSPMGQGAPNEQFF. In DNA, the CDR3 is TGTGCCAGCTCACCAATGGGACAGGGGGCCCCCAATGAGCAGTTCTTC.

This clonotype has a handful of counts. The J gene is TRBJ2-1, the V gene TRBV4-2; possible D gene TRBD2, 5 bases. There are 16 residues in the CDR3. Trimming shortened V by 1 base and J by 3 bases, and 13 bases separated the two germline ends. CDR1 and CDR2 (germline): LGHNA, YNFKEQ. The DNA of the CDR3 is TGTGCCAGCAGCCAAGTGTTGGGAGAGGTCTACAATGAGCAGTTCTTC. Its protein is CASSQVLGEVYNEQFF.

This chain connects TRBV7-7 to TRBJ2-5; a weak D match, TRBD2 (6 bases). Trimming took 5 bases from V and 2 from J, leaving 15 bases between them. Germline CDR1 is SSHAT and CDR2 is FNYEAQ (reference sequence). The length of the CDR3 is 15 residues. The CDR3 DNA is TGTGCCAGCAGCGCGGGAACAGGTCCGCAAGAGACCCAGTACTTC. Protein product: CASSAGTGPQETQYF.

This clonotype was counted between two and nine times. This chain joins TRBV6-6 and TRBJ1-5; D remains ambiguous. Germline CDR1 MNHNY, CDR2 SVGAGI (reference sequence). The V and J ends lost 6 bases and 4 bases respectively, with 22 bases between them. The CDR3 length is 17 residues. The CDR3 here is CASSYGGNHQPNQPQHF. CDR3 DNA: TGTGCCAGCAGCTACGGCGGAAACCACCAACCTAATCAGCCCCAGCATTTT.

The J gene is TRBJ1-5, the V gene TRBV2; no clear D gene. Looked up from germline, CDR1 is SNHLY and CDR2 is FYNNEI. The CDR3 has 13 residues. Trimming removed 6 bases from V and 0 bases from J, with 6 bases in between. The CDR3 nucleotides read TGTGCCAGCAGGGATGATAGCAATCAGCCCCAGCATTTT. Protein: CASRDDSNQPQHF.

This clonotype was picked up many times. The gene calls are TRBV6-2 or TRBV6-3 and TRBJ1-1; a weak D match, TRBD1 (6 bases). Germline V gene data show CDR1 as MNHEY and CDR2 as SVGEGT. The CDR3 spans 14 residues. The V end lost 1 base, the J end lost 6 bases, and 12 bases lay between the germline ends. In nucleotides, the CDR3 is TGTGCCAGCAGTTACTTGACAGGAGGATCTGAAGCTTTCTTT. Encoded protein: CASSYLTGGSEAFF.

This clonotype was observed a few times. The chain couples TRBV20-1 to TRBJ2-5; D gene ambiguous. Trimming cost V 6 bases and J 5 bases, with 13 bases left between them. Germline V gives CDR1 DFQATT, CDR2 SNEGSKA (reference sequence). The CDR3 loop spans 12 amino acids. This CDR3 is CSALTERETQYF. CDR3 sequence (DNA): TGCAGTGCCCTGACCGAGAGGGAGACCCAGTACTTC.

The chain carries TRBV20-1 and TRBJ2-2; D uncertain. This CDR3 region has 15 residues. V lost 0 bases to trimming and J lost 2 bases, with 10 bases between them. The germline gives CDR1 DFQATT, CDR2 SNEGSKA (reference sequence). CDR3 sequence: CSARDLGGNTGELFF. CDR3 coding DNA: TGCAGTGCTAGAGATCTTGGCGGCAACACCGGGGAGCTGTTTTTT.

V is TRBV19 and J is TRBJ2-2, with 9 bases identical to TRBD1. The germline gives CDR1 LNHDA, CDR2 SQIVND (reference sequence). The J segment lost 5 bases and the V segment lost 3 bases, leaving 4 bases of the junction unmatched. This CDR3 region has 15 residues. CDR3 residues: CASSIQQGATGELFF. As DNA, the CDR3 is TGTGCCAGTAGTATTCAACAGGGGGCGACCGGGGAGCTGTTTTTT.

Concerning this clonotype: With only one base between it and a far larger clone, this is likely a read error. V is TRBV7-6 and J is TRBJ2-2; D not resolved. The germline V and J ends were trimmed by 2 bases and 3 bases, with 1 base remaining between them. Germline CDR1 and CDR2: SGHVS and FNYEAQ. This CDR3 comprises 12 residues. CDR3 DNA sequence: TGTGCCAGCAGCTTACACACCGGGGAGCTGTTTTTT. Encoded protein: CASSLHTGELFF.

The chain links TRBV12-3 or TRBV12-4 to TRBJ2-5; 11 bases line up with TRBD2. J lost 5 bases, V lost 3 bases, and 8 bases had no gene match. This CDR3 contains 16 residues. CDR3 DNA sequence: TGTGCCAGCAGTTTCTTCACGACTAGCGGGGAGGAGACCCAGTACTTC. It specifies CASSFFTTSGEETQYF.

The gene calls are TRBV19 and TRBJ2-7; 7 positions agree with TRBD2. This CDR3 contains 16 residues. V trimming: 4 bases; J trimming: 5 bases; junction bases outside the gene matches: 14. Germline CDR1 LNHDA, CDR2 SQIVND (reference sequence). The CDR3 spells CASSTPWEGGSHEQYF. DNA of the CDR3: TGTGCCAGTAGTACCCCATGGGAGGGAGGTTCCCACGAGCAGTACTTC. The variable domain in full, with the rest retrieved from reference TRBV19 and TRBJ2-7, is DGGITQSPKYLFRKEGQNVTLSCEQNLNHDAMYWYRQDPGQGLRLIYYSQIVNDFQKGDIAEGYSVSREKKESFPLTVTSAQKNPTAFYLCASSTPWEGGSHEQYFGPGTRLTVT.

This clonotype was observed a handful of times. The CDR3 reads CASSLSGPRNTEAFF. The CDR3 bases are TGTGCCAGCAGCTTAAGCGGGCCCCGAAACACTGAAGCTTTCTTT. This rearrangement joins TRBV7-2 to TRBJ1-1; D is unresolved. V was trimmed by 2 bases and J by 2 bases, leaving 12 bases between them. The V gene's germline CDR1 is SGHTA and CDR2 FQGNSA. The CDR3 spans 15 residues.